Many counts were recorded for the clone carrying this T cell receptor beta chain. CDR3 length equals 16 residues. Germline V gene sequence: CDR1 SGHRS, CDR2 YFSETQ. Germline trimming cut 0 bases from V and 7 bases from J; bases unmatched to any gene: 9. These data are taken from a study of T-cell reconstitution after alpha-beta-depleted transplantation in children. A library of TCRbeta sequences, prepared with unique molecular identifiers, was generated. TCRdb re-called the PCR reads with MiXCR, one entry per CDR3 protein. The sample records over 550,000 distinct CDR3 sequences, over 9.5% being singletons.

The receptor's source is a human donor who donated a stem cell graft to a child with acute myeloid leukemia. Sequencing was performed on PBMCs from the stem cell graft donor, taken from the stem cell graft. The chain couples TRBV5-1 to TRBJ2-2; 7 bases line up with TRBD2. For the CDR3, the DNA is TGCGCCAGCAGCTTGGCCGAAGCGGGAAATATCGGGGAGCTGTTTTTT. Its translation is CASSLAEAGNIGELFF.